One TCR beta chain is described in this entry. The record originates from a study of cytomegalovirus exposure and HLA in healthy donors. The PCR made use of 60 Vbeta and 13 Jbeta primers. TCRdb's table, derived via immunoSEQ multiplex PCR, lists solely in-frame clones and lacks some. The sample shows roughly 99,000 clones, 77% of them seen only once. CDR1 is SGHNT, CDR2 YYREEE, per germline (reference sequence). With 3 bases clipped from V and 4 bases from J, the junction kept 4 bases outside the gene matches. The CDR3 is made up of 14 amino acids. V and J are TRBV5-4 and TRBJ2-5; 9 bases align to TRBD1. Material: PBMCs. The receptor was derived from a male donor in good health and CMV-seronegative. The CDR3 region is CASSSPGQGETQYF. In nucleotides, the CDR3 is TGTGCCAGCAGCTCCCCGGGACAGGGAGAGACCCAGTACTTC.